These 25 T cell receptor beta chains originate from one sample sequenced in a study of T-cell memory formation after mild COVID-19. MiXCR, applied by TCRdb to the 5' RACE reads, yields one record per CDR3 protein. The sample includes about 150,000 distinct CDR3 sequences, approximately 15% of them seen just once. Sequencing was carried out using PBMCs or a T cell subset sorted from them (not recorded which). Receptors originate from an adult woman who had mild COVID-19 (a few samples of this study predate the infection). Cell type and time point are not known.

This clonotype was counted between two and nine times. J is TRBJ2-7 and V is TRBV2, with 7 bases identical to TRBD1. Germline-derived CDR1 and CDR2 are SNHLY and FYNNEI. V lost 5 bases and J lost 3; bases outside the gene matches: 10. The CDR3 sequence is 15 residues long. Here the CDR3 DNA reads TGTGCCAGCAGTCTCCCCGGGACAGATAGCTACGAGCAGTACTTC. Translating it yields CASSLPGTDSYEQYF.

This clonotype showed up just a few times. In nucleotides, the CDR3 is TGCGCCAGCAGCCAATTTTCTCGCTCCACAGATACGCAGTATTTT. It yields the protein CASSQFSRSTDTQYF. This rearrangement joins TRBV4-1 to TRBJ2-3; D uncertain. Trimming left V 2 bases short and J 2 bases short, with 11 bases between. The length of the CDR3 is 15 residues. Per the germline V gene, CDR1 is MGHRA and CDR2 is YSYEKL.

This clonotype came up a few times. The chain carries TRBV12-3 or TRBV12-4 and TRBJ2-3; D may match TRBD1 or TRBD2 (5 bases each). The germline V and J ends were trimmed by 8 bases and 0 bases, with 9 bases remaining between them. The CDR3 is made up of 13 amino acids. The DNA for the CDR3 is TGTGCCAGCCGTTGGGGGAGCACAGATACGCAGTATTTT. It specifies CASRWGSTDTQYF.

The chain links TRBV7-9 to TRBJ2-1; D may be TRBD2 (5 bases). The CDR3 totals 15 residues. Trimming pared 0 bases from V and 7 bases from J, leaving 13 bases between. Germline CDR1 is SEHNR and CDR2 is FQNEAQ (reference sequence). CDR3 in amino acids: CASSLATFGVNEQFF. The CDR3 DNA is TGTGCCAGCAGCTTAGCCACGTTCGGGGTGAATGAGCAGTTCTTC.

The V and J genes are TRBV9 and TRBJ2-1; 11 nucleotides align to TRBD1. Germline-derived CDR1 and CDR2 are SGDLS and YYNGEE. The CDR3 has 13 residues. Trimming at V came to 0 bases and at J to 12 bases, leaving 2 bases not matched to a gene. CDR3: CASSVEGTGGQFF. The CDR3 DNA reads TGTGCCAGCAGCGTAGAAGGGACAGGGGGGCAGTTCTTC.

The V and J genes are TRBV20-1 and TRBJ2-5; 8 nucleotides line up with TRBD2. J was trimmed by 2 bases and V by 6 bases; bases with no gene match: 11. Germline lookup yields CDR1 DFQATT and CDR2 SNEGSKA (reference sequence). This CDR3 spans 15 amino acids. The CDR3 loop reads CSAQWSGRKQETQYF. The CDR3 bases are TGCAGTGCCCAATGGAGCGGGAGAAAGCAAGAGACCCAGTACTTC.

A few counts support this clonotype. The chain uses TRBV4-3 and TRBJ2-1; the match to TRBD2 covers 11 bases. The CDR3 contains 16 residues. Looked up from germline, CDR1 is LGHNA and CDR2 is YSLEER. The V segment lost 0 bases and the J segment 2 bases; nucleotides outside the gene matches: 0. CDR3 in amino acids: CASSQELAGAYNEQFF. DNA of the CDR3: TGCGCCAGCAGCCAAGAACTAGCGGGAGCCTACAATGAGCAGTTCTTC.

This clonotype occurred a few times. The chain combines TRBV5-1 with TRBJ1-2, with D perhaps matching TRBD1 (5 bases). The CDR3 is made up of 14 amino acids. The germline CDR1 and CDR2 sequences are SGHRS and YFSETQ. V was pared by 1 base and J by 3 bases, with 10 bases between. The CDR3 loop reads CASSLTGDYYGYTF. For the CDR3, the DNA is TGCGCCAGCAGCTTGACAGGCGACTACTATGGCTACACCTTC.

The chain carries TRBV7-9 and TRBJ2-7; tentatively, D is TRBD1 (5 bases). V was cut by 5 bases and J by 0 bases, with 5 bases left in between. The CDR3 loop spans 12 amino acids. CDR1 and CDR2 from the germline V gene are SEHNR and FQNEAQ (reference sequence). The CDR3 here is CASSDSSYEQYF. CDR3 DNA: TGTGCCAGCAGCGACAGCTCCTACGAGCAGTACTTC. Looking up the rest from reference TRBV7-9 and TRBJ2-7 gives the full variable domain: DTGVSQNPRHKITKRGQNVTFRCDPISEHNRLYWYRQTLGQGPEFLTYFQNEAQLEKSRLLSDRFSAERPKGSFSTLEIQRTEQGDSAMYLCASSDSSYEQYFGPGTRLTVT.

The J gene is TRBJ2-2, the V gene TRBV7-3, with D possibly TRBD2 on 6 matching bases. V was clipped by 3 bases and J by 5 bases, with 19 bases between them. Germline-derived CDR1 and CDR2 are SGHTA and FQGTGA. This CDR3 has 17 amino acids. CDR3 in DNA: TGTGCCAGCAGCTTGATACCCAGCGGAGGGAGGACCGGGGAGCTGTTTTTT. It encodes CASSLIPSGGRTGELFF.

Only a few counts were recorded for this clonotype. The chain is built from TRBV5-1 and TRBJ2-1; possibly TRBD1 or TRBD2 for D (5 bases each). The length of the CDR3 is 16 residues. Germline CDR1 reads SGHRS; CDR2 reads YFSETQ. The V end was cut by 4 bases, the J end by 0 bases, with 14 bases between. In nucleotides, the CDR3 is TGCGCCAGCAGCCCCCTCAAGGGGAGCTCCTACAATGAGCAGTTCTTC. It translates to CASSPLKGSSYNEQFF.

This clonotype was seen at least ten times. The chain joins TRBV6-6 to TRBJ1-6; D is unresolved. Germline CDR1 MNHNY, CDR2 SVGAGI (reference sequence). Trimming cost V 3 bases and J 9 bases, with 15 bases left between them. This CDR3 is 15 amino acids long. This CDR3 reads CASSYTPREGSPLHF. CDR3 DNA: TGTGCCAGCAGTTATACCCCACGGGAAGGTTCACCCCTCCACTTT.

The chain couples TRBV7-9 to TRBJ2-1; D tentatively fits TRBD1 or TRBD2 (5 bases each). Deletions cut 11 bases from V and 6 bases from J, with 8 bases between. Germline V gene lookup returns CDR1 SEHNR and CDR2 FQNEAQ (reference sequence). This CDR3 contains 10 residues. The CDR3 protein is CAGGGNEQFF. The CDR3 coding sequence is TGTGCCGGTGGGGGCAATGAGCAGTTCTTC.

There are a few counts of this clonotype. The chain uses TRBV9 and TRBJ2-1; D gene uncertain. The CDR3 loop spans 15 amino acids. V was shortened by 0 bases and J by 0 bases, with 7 bases between the two germline ends. Germline V gene data show CDR1 as SGDLS and CDR2 as YYNGEE. CDR3 nucleotide sequence: TGTGCCAGCAGCGTAGATTCTAGCTCCTACAATGAGCAGTTCTTC. It codes for CASSVDSSSYNEQFF.

The chain combines TRBV29-1 with TRBJ2-5; 7 nucleotides agree with TRBD2. Trimming cost V 3 bases and J 4 bases; bases outside gene matches: 5. Germline CDR1 is SQVTM and CDR2 is ANQGSEA. The CDR3 is made up of 13 amino acids. CDR3 loop: CSVDQSGGETQYF. CDR3 bases: TGCAGCGTTGACCAGTCGGGGGGAGAGACCCAGTACTTC.

This clonotype has at least ten counts. This chain uses TRBV7-6 with TRBJ2-1; D is undetermined. The V and J ends lost 2 bases and 4 bases respectively, with 6 bases between them. The germline gives CDR1 SGHVS, CDR2 FNYEAQ. The length of the CDR3 is 13 residues. This CDR3 reads CASSLRGYNEQFF. CDR3 nucleotide sequence: TGTGCCAGCAGCTTACGAGGTTACAATGAGCAGTTCTTC.

The CDR3, as DNA: TGCGCCAGCAGCCCGAGACAGGGGTCGGGTATTCAGTACTTC. Protein sequence: CASSPRQGSGIQYF. The chain joins TRBV5-1 to TRBJ2-4; 8 positions agree with TRBD1. CDR1 is SGHRS, CDR2 YFSETQ, per germline. There are 14 residues in the CDR3. V shed 4 bases, J shed 10 bases, and the junction held 10 bases outside the gene matches.

This clonotype was detected a few times. The chain joins TRBV13 to TRBJ1-2, with TRBD1 identical over 10 bases. The trim removed 4 bases at V and 6 bases at J, leaving 8 bases unmatched. This CDR3 has 15 amino acids. Germline CDR1 and CDR2: PRHDT and FYEKMQ (reference sequence). For the CDR3, the DNA is TGTGCCAGCAGCTCCTACCCCGGGACAGGGGATGGCTACACCTTC. Its protein product is CASSSYPGTGDGYTF.

This clonotype was counted a few times. The rearrangement uses TRBV24-1 and TRBJ2-6, with D possibly being TRBD2 (6 bases). V was cut by 5 bases and J by 2 bases, with 6 bases left in between. The CDR3 is made up of 14 amino acids. Per the germline V gene, CDR1 is KGHDR and CDR2 is SFDVKD. CDR3 amino acids: CATSGGAGANVLTF. CDR3 coding DNA: TGTGCCACCAGTGGCGGGGCTGGGGCCAACGTCCTGACTTTC.

This rearrangement joins TRBV5-8 to TRBJ2-1; D ambiguous. Germline V gene data show CDR1 as SGHTS and CDR2 as YDEGEE. Trimming took 4 bases from V and 10 from J, leaving 21 bases between them. CDR3 length: 15 residues. The CDR3 DNA reads TGTGCCAGCAGCCCGGGTCTAGGGTCGAGAGAGGAGCAGTTCTTC. Its protein is CASSPGLGSREEQFF.

The CDR3 sequence is CAISPVYRTDTQYF. The CDR3 nucleotides are TGTGCCATCTCCCCCGTATACCGCACAGATACGCAGTATTTT. The gene calls are TRBV10-3 and TRBJ2-3, with unresolved D. CDR1 and CDR2 (germline): ENHRY, SYGVKD. CDR3 length: 14 amino acids. The V end lost 8 bases, the J end lost 1 base, and 13 bases lay between the germline ends.

This clonotype showed up just once. The genes are TRBV12-3 or TRBV12-4 and TRBJ2-3, with 8 bases identical to TRBD2. Unmatched junction bases numbered 8, after V lost 6 bases and J lost 3 bases. This CDR3 contains 15 residues. CDR3 loop: CASSIGGGPTDTQYF. The CDR3 nucleotides read TGTGCCAGCAGCATAGGCGGGGGGCCTACAGATACGCAGTATTTT.

The V gene is TRBV24-1, the J gene TRBJ1-5; no definite D call. The V gene's germline CDR1 is KGHDR and CDR2 SFDVKD. Trimming cost V 9 bases and J 0 bases, with 11 bases left between them. CDR3 length equals 14 residues. The CDR3 DNA reads TGTGCCACCGGAGGAAGCGTTAGCAATCAGCCCCAGCATTTT. This encodes CATGGSVSNQPQHF.

This chain links TRBV27 with TRBJ2-7; 9 nucleotides match TRBD1. In germline, CDR1 is MNHEY, CDR2 SMNVEV (reference sequence). The CDR3 extends over 15 amino acids. V gave up 2 bases and J gave up 3 bases; unmatched junction bases: 5. The CDR3 here is CASSLVGQGFYEQYF. As DNA, the CDR3 is TGTGCCAGCAGTTTAGTCGGACAGGGGTTCTACGAGCAGTACTTC.

At least ten counts were recorded for this clonotype. V is TRBV20-1 and J is TRBJ1-4; D ambiguous. The V end lost 0 bases, the J end lost 8 bases, and 16 bases lay between the germline ends. This CDR3 comprises 15 residues. Germline V lookup: CDR1 DFQATT, CDR2 SNEGSKA (reference sequence). The DNA for the CDR3 is TGCAGTGCTAGAGAGGCGGGTCAGAGGGCGGAAAAACTGTTTTTT. Its translation is CSAREAGQRAEKLFF.